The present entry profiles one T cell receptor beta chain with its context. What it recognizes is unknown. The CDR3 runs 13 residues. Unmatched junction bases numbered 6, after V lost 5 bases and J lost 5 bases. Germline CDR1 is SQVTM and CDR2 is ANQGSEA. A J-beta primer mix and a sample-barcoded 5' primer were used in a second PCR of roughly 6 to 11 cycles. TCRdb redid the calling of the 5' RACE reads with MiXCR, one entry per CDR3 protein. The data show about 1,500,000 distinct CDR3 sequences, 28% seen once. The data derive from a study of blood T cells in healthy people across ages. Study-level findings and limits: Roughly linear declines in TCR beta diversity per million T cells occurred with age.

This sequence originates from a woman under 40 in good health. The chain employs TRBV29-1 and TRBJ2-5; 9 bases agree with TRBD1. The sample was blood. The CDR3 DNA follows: TGCAGCGTTAGGACAGGGGTGTTCGAGACCCAGTACTTC. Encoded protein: CSVRTGVFETQYF.